This TCR beta chain is drawn from a study of cytomegalovirus exposure and HLA in healthy donors. About the research overall: Genetic ancestry analysis placed over 65% of the 400 or so donors that were genotyped in the Caucasian-associated cluster. General observations from the study: TCR beta chains associated with HLA were, in a later analysis, more clonally expanded than equally common others. Analyses of presence and absence presupposed an approximately uniform sequencing depth across donors.

On this clone: The antigen remains undetermined.

The V gene's germline CDR1 is MNHNY and CDR2 SVGAGI (reference sequence). This CDR3 comprises 13 residues. Trimming shortened V by 2 bases and J by 3 bases, and 5 bases separated the two germline ends. In the PCR, 60 Vbeta and 13 Jbeta primers were used. Profiling relied on immunoSEQ multiplex PCR, and the TCRdb table lists in-frame clones only, not all of them. The sample lists approximately 160,000 clones; approximately 73% were seen once. This chain joins TRBV6-6 and TRBJ2-1, with D maybe TRBD2 (5 bases). The material sequenced was PBMCs. This TCR came from a man aged 45-60 years in good health and CMV-seronegative. CDR3 coding DNA: TGTGCCAGCAGTTACGAGGGCTACAATGAGCAGTTCTTC. Protein product: CASSYEGYNEQFF.